The T cell receptor (beta chain) under discussion was sequenced for a study of cytomegalovirus exposure and HLA in healthy donors. The study's findings and limits: A link between a missense DCLRE1C variant and TCR beta V- and J-gene trimming emerged from a later analysis. In an earlier analysis, productive rearrangement rates for most beta V segments clustered near 87% or 30%.

Worth noting for this clone: Its antigen is as yet unknown.

PCR amplification relied on 60 Vbeta primers (plus 13 Jbeta primers). Clones were read by immunoSEQ multiplex PCR, and TCRdb kept only the in-frame ones, dropping some. This sample has around 150,000 clones, with 60% to 80% found just once. Germline V gene sequence: CDR1 MNHNS, CDR2 SASEGT. The CDR3 covers 15 residues. Trimming took off 5 bases at V and 4 bases at J, with 16 bases between the two ends. Sequencing was performed on PBMCs. This chain joins TRBV6-1 and TRBJ2-3; possible D gene TRBD1, 6 bases. The receptor was derived from a woman under 40 in good health and CMV-seronegative. CDR3 loop: CASSPNPGGADTQYF. As DNA, the CDR3 is TGTGCCAGCAGTCCTAATCCTGGGGGCGCAGATACGCAGTATTTT.